Below, 24 T cell receptor beta chains from the same sample are listed, as sequenced in a study of shared clonotypes between healthy human individuals. Selected positively for CCR7 and CD45RO-negative, naive CD8 cells excluded terminally differentiated effector memory CD45RA+ cells. The table came from immunoSEQ multiplex PCR; TCRdb's copy has only in-frame clones and leaves some out. The sample contains hundreds of thousands of clones, roughly 95% of which appear only once. The specimen sequenced was naive CD8+ T cells sorted from blood. The receptors stem from a woman in her 30s in good health.

This clone was seen once. This chain joins TRBV18 and TRBJ2-3; unclear D gene. V lost 1 base, J lost 1 base, and 6 bases lay in between. Germline CDR1 is KGHSH and CDR2 is LQKENI. This CDR3 contains 14 residues. The CDR3 protein is CASSPRERTDTQYF. As DNA, the CDR3 is TGTGCCAGCTCACCACGGGAACGCACAGATACGCAGTATTTT. The whole variable domain, remainder taken from reference TRBV18 and TRBJ2-3, is NAGVMQNPRHLVRRRGQEARLRCSPMKGHSHVYWYRQLPEEGLKFMVYLQKENIIDESGMPKERFSAEFPKEGPSILRIQQVVRGDSAAYFCASSPRERTDTQYFGPGTRLTVL.

This clone was recorded only once. The chain is built from TRBV5-1 and TRBJ2-1, with D tentatively TRBD1 or TRBD2 (5 bases each). The CDR3 spans 17 residues. Trimming took off 2 bases at V and 0 bases at J, with 15 bases between the two ends. In germline, CDR1 is SGHRS, CDR2 YFSETQ. CDR3 coding DNA: TGCGCCAGCAGCTTTCCAGGGACGAGCAGCTCCTACAATGAGCAGTTCTTC. It yields the protein CASSFPGTSSSYNEQFF.

The V and J genes are TRBV6-1 and TRBJ2-7; the D gene is possibly TRBD1 (7 bases). Germline values: CDR1 MNHNS, CDR2 SASEGT. V lost 0 bases and J lost 4, with 16 bases in between. There are 16 residues in the CDR3. This chain's CDR3 is CASSEAVPTGRYEQYF. The DNA of the CDR3 is TGTGCCAGCAGTGAAGCGGTCCCGACAGGGAGGTACGAGCAGTACTTC.

This chain uses TRBV19 with TRBJ2-1; D is possibly TRBD2 (6 bases). Trimming cost V 5 bases and J 4 bases, with 15 bases left between them. The CDR3 contains 15 residues. Germline CDR1 is LNHDA and CDR2 is SQIVND (reference sequence). For the CDR3, the DNA is TGTGCCAGTAGTGTGGGGTCTAGCGTATACAATGAGCAGTTCTTC. Translated, it gives CASSVGSSVYNEQFF.

This clone was counted a single time. The chain uses TRBV11-1 and TRBJ2-3; 7 bases fit TRBD2. The CDR3 covers 15 residues. Germline lookup yields CDR1 SGHAT and CDR2 FQDESV (reference sequence). J gave up 4 bases and V 2 bases, and 6 bases lay outside the gene matches. The CDR3 region is CASSLSLAEADTQYF. CDR3 in DNA: TGTGCCAGCAGCTTATCGCTAGCGGAGGCAGATACGCAGTATTTT.

This sequence joins TRBV7-3 and TRBJ2-2; D ambiguous. This CDR3 contains 12 residues. V was trimmed by 3 bases and J by 5 bases, leaving 4 bases between them. Germline loops: CDR1 SGHTA, CDR2 FQGTGA. As DNA, the CDR3 is TGTGCCAGCAGCTTTGGGACCGGGGAGCTGTTTTTT. The encoded protein is CASSFGTGELFF.

The rearrangement joins TRBV28 to TRBJ2-2, with D possibly TRBD2 on 6 matching bases. Trimming cost V 6 bases and J 1 base, with 12 bases left between them. This CDR3 is built from 15 residues. Germline V gives CDR1 MDHEN, CDR2 SYDVKM. The CDR3 nucleotides are TGTGCCAGCAGCCCGCGACTAGAGAACACCGGGGAGCTGTTTTTT. Translating gives CASSPRLENTGELFF.

The chain employs TRBV6-5 and TRBJ1-3; D is possibly TRBD1 (5 bases). The CDR3 runs 14 residues. The V gene's germline CDR1 is MNHEY and CDR2 SVGAGI. The ends were cut back, 2 bases at V and 4 bases at J, with 9 bases in the middle. The CDR3 bases are TGTGCCAGCAGTTACCAAGGGGCCGGAAACACCATATATTTT. Protein sequence: CASSYQGAGNTIYF.

This clone was seen once. The chain joins TRBV7-7 to TRBJ2-7; a weak D match, TRBD1 (5 bases). This CDR3 region has 13 residues. V lost 3 bases and J 4 bases, leaving 10 bases between the germline ends. Germline CDR1 is SSHAT and CDR2 is FNYEAQ (reference sequence). CDR3 sequence reads: CASSFQGGYEQYF. The CDR3 DNA reads TGTGCCAGCAGCTTCCAGGGTGGATACGAGCAGTACTTC.

The V call is TRBV6-1, the J call TRBJ2-7, with TRBD2 matching 7 bases. V dropped 5 bases and J dropped 6; count of bases not matched to a gene: 10. This CDR3 is 14 amino acids long. Germline CDR1 is MNHNS and CDR2 is SASEGT. The CDR3 sequence: CASSIGGGMGEQYF. CDR3 nucleotide sequence: TGTGCCAGCAGTATTGGGGGGGGTATGGGCGAGCAGTACTTC.

V usage is TRBV4-1 and J usage is TRBJ2-5; 8 positions agree with TRBD1. Gene TRBJ2-7 matches the end of the DNA better, so the J call may be wrong. The CDR3 runs to 14 residues. Germline CDR1 reads MGHRA; CDR2 reads YSYEKL. CDR3 sequence reads: CASSQRTGFNEQYF. The CDR3 coding sequence is TGCGCCAGCAGCCAACGGACAGGGTTCAACGAGCAGTACTTC.

The chain carries TRBV11-2 and TRBJ2-5; D is possibly TRBD1 (5 bases). The closer fit of TRBJ2-7 to the DNA end suggests the J call may be wrong. This CDR3 has 14 amino acids. The germline V gene encodes CDR1 SGHAT and CDR2 FQNNGV. CDR3 coding DNA: TGTGCCAGCAGCTTATTGGCAGGGTCCTACGAGCAGTACTTC. It encodes CASSLLAGSYEQYF.

This sequence joins TRBV29-1 and TRBJ2-5, with 9 nucleotides matching TRBD1. The end of the DNA is better explained by TRBJ2-7, so the J call may be wrong. Germline V gives CDR1 SQVTM, CDR2 ANQGSEA. This CDR3 is built from 12 residues. In nucleotides, the CDR3 is TGCAGCGTTCTGACAGGGGGGTACGAGCAGTACTTC. The encoded protein is CSVLTGGYEQYF.

The chain combines TRBV28 with TRBJ2-1; 12 bases line up with TRBD2. From germline, CDR1 is MDHEN and CDR2 SYDVKM. The CDR3 is 22 amino acids. Trimming cost V 6 bases and J 0 bases; bases outside gene matches: 21. CDR3 DNA: TGTGCCAGCAGCTCCTTCCTCAAATTGACTAGCGGGAGTGCGAGCTCCTACAATGAGCAGTTCTTC. Residues: CASSSFLKLTSGSASSYNEQFF.

J is TRBJ2-7 and V is TRBV5-6; D possibly corresponds to TRBD2 (6 bases). V lost 2 bases, J lost 4 bases, and 13 bases lay in between. The germline V gene has CDR1 SGHDT and CDR2 YYEEEE. This CDR3 is 14 amino acids long. CDR3 DNA sequence: TGTGCCAGCAGCTTTAGCGGTCCAACTTACGAGCAGTACTTC. This translates into CASSFSGPTYEQYF.

Concerning this clone: At the DNA level, this CDR3 is encoded by other sequences in the same sample as well. The chain is built from TRBV29-1 and TRBJ2-2, with TRBD1 as a possible D gene (6 bases). In germline, CDR1 is SQVTM, CDR2 ANQGSEA. Trimming took off 5 bases at V and 2 bases at J, with 9 bases between the two ends. This CDR3 has 13 residues. Here the CDR3 DNA reads TGCAGCGTTCGGACAGCTAACACCGGGGAGCTGTTTTTT. Translation gives CSVRTANTGELFF.

The rearrangement uses TRBV5-1 and TRBJ1-5; 7 bases are a match to TRBD1. Trimming cost V 5 bases and J 4 bases; bases outside gene matches: 9. The CDR3 is 15 residues long. The germline gives CDR1 SGHRS, CDR2 YFSETQ. CDR3 sequence: CASRSGTVENQPQHF. CDR3 DNA sequence: TGCGCCAGCAGGTCCGGGACAGTGGAGAATCAGCCCCAGCATTTT.

The J gene is TRBJ2-1, the V gene TRBV9; 9 positions match TRBD2. CDR1 SGDLS and CDR2 YYNGEE come from the germline V gene. Trimming took 4 bases from V and 6 from J; bases not matched to a gene: 8. The CDR3 contains 15 residues. Here the CDR3 DNA reads TGTGCCAGCAGCCCTTTTGTTAGCGGGAGCAATGAGCAGTTCTTC. The encoded protein is CASSPFVSGSNEQFF. Looking up the rest from reference TRBV9 and TRBJ2-1 gives the full variable domain: DSGVTQTPKHLITATGQRVTLRCSPRSGDLSVYWYQQSLDQGLQFLIQYYNGEERAKGNILERFSAQQFPDLHSELNLSSLELGDSALYFCASSPFVSGSNEQFFGPGTRLTVL.

In the case of this clone: The sample holds other DNA sequences that translate to the same CDR3. This chain joins TRBV28 and TRBJ2-7; TRBD1 matches at 9 bases. CDR3 length equals 14 residues. Losses at the gene ends were 2 bases for V and 3 bases for J; bases not matched to a gene: 2. Germline CDR1 and CDR2: MDHEN and SYDVKM. CDR3 protein: CASSLVGQGYEQYF. CDR3 DNA: TGTGCCAGCAGTTTAGTGGGACAGGGCTACGAGCAGTACTTC.

V gene TRBV5-8 combines with J gene TRBJ2-7; TRBD1 aligns across 12 bases. Germline V CDR1 and CDR2: SGHTS, YDEGEE. With V trimmed by 1 base and J by 7 bases, 6 bases remained unmatched. This CDR3 region has 15 residues. The CDR3 sequence: CASSLYGTGGLEQYF. The CDR3 region has the DNA TGTGCCAGCAGCTTGTATGGGACAGGGGGCTTGGAGCAGTACTTC.

The count of this clone is one. The chain employs TRBV15 and TRBJ2-3; D is unresolved. V lost 0 bases and J 5 bases, leaving 3 bases between the germline ends. CDR3 size: 12 residues. CDR1 is LNHNV and CDR2 is YYDKDF in the germline V gene (reference sequence). CDR3 loop: CATSREEDTQYF. CDR3 DNA sequence: TGTGCCACCAGCAGAGAAGAAGATACGCAGTATTTT.

Points on this clone: This sample includes further DNA sequences coding for the same CDR3. This chain uses TRBV29-1 with TRBJ2-1, with TRBD2 as a possible D gene (5 bases). The germline V gene encodes CDR1 SQVTM and CDR2 ANQGSEA. The CDR3 spans 10 residues. V gave up 6 bases and J gave up 7 bases, with 7 bases separating them. CDR3 residues: CSVLENEQFF. The CDR3 coding sequence is TGCAGCGTACTAGAAAATGAGCAGTTCTTC.

The chain employs TRBV7-9 and TRBJ2-3; a weak D match, TRBD2 (6 bases). Germline loops: CDR1 SEHNR, CDR2 FQNEAQ (reference sequence). This CDR3 is built from 14 residues. The V gene lost 6 bases and the J gene lost 2 bases, with 12 bases spanning the gap. The CDR3 is CASSSGLNTDTQYF. CDR3 DNA: TGTGCCAGCAGTTCGGGACTTAACACAGATACGCAGTATTTT.

This clone was recorded only once. The chain joins TRBV13 to TRBJ2-7; 12 bases align to TRBD1. The CDR3 contains 16 residues. CDR1 and CDR2 from the germline V gene are PRHDT and FYEKMQ (reference sequence). After removal of 0 bases from V and 7 bases from J, the junction contained 7 bases not matched to a gene. DNA for the CDR3: TGTGCCAGCAGCTTAGGCCCCGGGACAGGGGGCGGGGAGCAGTACTTC. Translation gives CASSLGPGTGGGEQYF.